This entry lists 17 T cell receptor beta chains sequenced from one sample in a study of blood T cell repertoires in COVID-19. Here immunoSEQ multiplex PCR was the method, and the copy in TCRdb shows in-frame clones only, minus some. The table includes roughly 320,000 clones, 70% to 90% detected once. Sequencing input: PBMCs or T cells enriched from blood (not recorded which). These receptor sequences come from a man aged 30 to 39 who had recovered from COVID-19.

This clone has more than one count but fewer than ten. The rearrangement uses TRBV27 and TRBJ2-7; D is ambiguous. With 2 bases removed from V and 2 bases from J, the gap between germline ends came to 13 bases. CDR1 is MNHEY and CDR2 is SMNVEV in the germline V gene (reference sequence). The CDR3 is 15 residues long. CDR3 DNA sequence: TGTGCCAGCAGTTTAATCTCCCTTTCCCCCTACGAGCAGTACTTC. It translates to CASSLISLSPYEQYF.

This chain uses TRBV28 with TRBJ1-1; TRBD1 is a possible D gene (6 bases). CDR3 length: 17 amino acids. Trimming left V 5 bases short and J 0 bases short, with 19 bases between. Looked up from germline, CDR1 is MDHEN and CDR2 is SYDVKM. In nucleotides, the CDR3 is TGTGCCAGCAGTGTGGATCAGGGGCCGCTTCTGAACACTGAAGCTTTCTTT. Encoded protein: CASSVDQGPLLNTEAFF.

The chain is built from TRBV10-3 and TRBJ2-7, with no clear D. The germline V gene has CDR1 ENHRY and CDR2 SYGVKD. V lost 4 bases, J lost 0 bases, and 7 bases lay in between. The CDR3 sequence is 13 residues long. The CDR3 sequence: CAISAPSSYEQYF. In nucleotides, the CDR3 is TGTGCCATCAGTGCGCCCAGCTCCTACGAGCAGTACTTC.

The chain employs TRBV6-5 and TRBJ1-2; the match to TRBD1 covers 8 bases. CDR3 size: 14 residues. The germline CDR1 and CDR2 sequences are MNHEY and SVGAGI. Trimming removed 6 bases from V and 6 bases from J; junction bases left unmatched: 9. In DNA form, the CDR3 reads TGTGCCAGCAGCTCACAGGGGGGCGCGAATGGCTACACCTTC. Encoded protein: CASSSQGGANGYTF.

Only a few counts were recorded for this clone. V usage is TRBV5-8 and J usage is TRBJ1-5, with 7 bases that match TRBD1. The CDR3 extends over 15 amino acids. The trim removed 0 bases at V and 6 bases at J, leaving 6 bases unmatched. Germline CDR1 is SGHTS and CDR2 is YDEGEE. The CDR3 DNA sequence: TGTGCCAGCAGCTTGGGACAGGGTGTAGGTCAGCCCCAGCATTTT. It is translated as CASSLGQGVGQPQHF.

The DNA for the CDR3 is TGTGCCAGCAGGGGTCGGGGGGGGAACACCGGGGAGCTGTTTTTT. Its translation: CASRGRGGNTGELFF. The rearrangement links TRBV6-5 to TRBJ2-2; 8 bases are shared with TRBD2. The germline V gene encodes CDR1 MNHEY and CDR2 SVGAGI. Trimming removed 6 bases from V and 1 base from J; junction bases left unmatched: 4. The length of the CDR3 is 15 residues.

This chain connects TRBV18 to TRBJ2-7; 7 bases are a match to TRBD1. Germline assignment: CDR1 KGHSH and CDR2 LQKENI. This CDR3 spans 13 amino acids. Trimming removed 6 bases from V and 2 bases from J; junction bases left unmatched: 4. Here the CDR3 reads CASSDGTAYEQYF. Written as DNA, the CDR3 is TGTGCCAGCTCGGACGGGACAGCCTACGAGCAGTACTTC.

The chain joins TRBV5-1 to TRBJ1-2; weak D call: TRBD1 (6 bases). Germline CDR1 SGHRS, CDR2 YFSETQ. There are 14 residues in the CDR3. Trimming took off 0 bases at V and 4 bases at J, with 10 bases between the two ends. DNA of the CDR3: TGCGCCAGCAGCTTGGGGACAGTCCGCTATGGCTACACCTTC. Translated: CASSLGTVRYGYTF.

The chain recombines TRBV4-2 with TRBJ2-7; 8 nucleotides line up with TRBD2. Trimming took 0 bases from V and 2 from J; bases not matched to a gene: 6. CDR1 LGHNA and CDR2 YNFKEQ come from the germline V gene. The CDR3 length is 16 residues. The CDR3 region has the DNA TGTGCCAGCAGCCAAGATGGGCGGGGGGAAACCTACGAGCAGTACTTC. It is translated as CASSQDGRGETYEQYF.

This clone was counted between two and nine times. The chain recombines TRBV13 with TRBJ2-1; no definite D call. Per the germline V gene, CDR1 is PRHDT and CDR2 is FYEKMQ (reference sequence). This CDR3 is 12 amino acids long. V was shortened by 6 bases and J by 15 bases, with 18 bases between the two germline ends. The CDR3 spells CASRTRPYPRFF. The CDR3 bases are TGTGCCAGCAGAACTCGCCCCTACCCCCGGTTCTTC.

This clone came up once. This chain uses TRBV6-5 with TRBJ1-1; D call uncertain. CDR1 MNHEY and CDR2 SVGAGI come from the germline V gene. The CDR3 has 12 residues. Trimming left V 8 bases short and J 8 bases short, with 15 bases between. The CDR3 sequence: CASQNSHREAFF. The CDR3 coding sequence is TGTGCCAGCCAGAACTCACACAGAGAAGCTTTCTTT.

The V gene is TRBV30, the J gene TRBJ1-2; D not resolved. The V gene's germline CDR1 is GTSNPN and CDR2 SVGIG (reference sequence). The CDR3 loop spans 15 amino acids. V was trimmed by 0 bases and J by 4 bases, leaving 15 bases between them. The CDR3 spells CAWSVIGEGAYGYTF. CDR3 bases: TGTGCCTGGAGTGTAATTGGGGAGGGCGCCTATGGCTACACCTTC. Full variable domain (remainder filled in from reference TRBV30 and TRBJ1-2): SQTIHQWPATLVQPVGSPLSLECTVEGTSNPNLYWYRQAAGRGLQLLFYSVGIGQISSEVPQNLSASRPQDRQFILSSKKLLLSDSGFYLCAWSVIGEGAYGYTFGSGTRLTVV.

V and J are TRBV15 and TRBJ1-2; D is ambiguous. With 0 bases removed from V and 3 bases from J, the gap between germline ends came to 11 bases. Germline V gene sequence: CDR1 LNHNV, CDR2 YYDKDF (reference sequence). This CDR3 spans 15 amino acids. The CDR3 DNA reads TGTGCCACCAGCAGAGATACCGTTCAGGACTATGGCTACACCTTC. Translating it yields CATSRDTVQDYGYTF.

The chain uses TRBV29-1 and TRBJ1-3; a possible D gene is TRBD1 (6 bases). V lost 1 base to trimming and J lost 0 bases, with 13 bases between them. The germline gives CDR1 SQVTM, CDR2 ANQGSEA. The CDR3 is 16 amino acids. In DNA, the CDR3 is TGCAGCGTTGAAGGACCCAGACAGGACTCTGGAAACACCATATATTTT. This codes for CSVEGPRQDSGNTIYF.

CDR3: CASSPFGTGAYEQYF. CDR3 sequence (DNA): TGTGCCAGCAGCCCTTTCGGGACAGGGGCCTACGAGCAGTACTTC. The gene calls are TRBV11-3 and TRBJ2-7; 10 bases fit TRBD1. The CDR3 runs 15 residues. V gave up 5 bases and J gave up 2 bases; unmatched junction bases: 6. Germline V lookup: CDR1 SGHNT, CDR2 YENEEA.

The chain has TRBV11-3 and TRBJ2-2; the D gene is possibly TRBD1 (6 bases). V shed 4 bases and J shed 4 bases, with 13 bases lying between them. The germline V gene encodes CDR1 SGHNT and CDR2 YENEEA. This CDR3 region has 15 residues. The CDR3 spells CASSSTGTRTGELFF. The DNA for the CDR3 is TGTGCCAGCAGCTCGACCGGGACACGCACCGGGGAGCTGTTTTTT.

This clone was seen more than once but under ten times. V is TRBV6-6 and J is TRBJ2-1; TRBD2 agrees at 10 bases. From germline, CDR1 is MNHNY and CDR2 SVGAGI (reference sequence). CDR3 length: 15 amino acids. J gave up 6 bases and V 5 bases, and 7 bases lay outside the gene matches. The CDR3 reads CASSLTSGIFNEQFF. The CDR3 bases are TGTGCCAGCAGTCTAACTAGCGGGATTTTCAATGAGCAGTTCTTC.